Below are 14 T cell receptor beta chains sequenced from a single sample in a study of shared clonotypes between healthy human individuals. Assay used: immunoSEQ multiplex PCR; TCRdb lists only in-frame clones, some missing. The sample lists 1.5 million to 1.9 million clones, 95% to 99% occurring once. Sequenced input: naive CD4+ T cells sorted from blood. Subset of the sample: CD45RA+ positively selected. Source of these receptors: a man aged 25 to 40 in good health.

The J gene is TRBJ1-2, the V gene TRBV25-1, with no clear D. The V and J ends lost 4 bases and 7 bases respectively, with 7 bases between them. CDR3 length: 11 residues. Germline CDR1 MGHDK, CDR2 SYGVNS. CDR3 protein: CASSAASGYTF. DNA for the CDR3: TGTGCCAGCAGTGCCGCTAGTGGCTACACCTTC.

A word on this clone: The germline gene is not matched at one end of the junction; a read error may be the cause. The gene calls are TRBV15 and TRBJ1-5; 10 bases line up with TRBD1. This CDR3 is 14 amino acids long. Germline CDR1 LNHNV, CDR2 YYDKDF (reference sequence). CDR3 bases: TGTGCCGCCAGCTTGACAGGGGGCGGTCAGCCCCAGCATTTT. It is translated as CAASLTGGGQPQHF.

The V and J genes are TRBV28 and TRBJ1-4, with TRBD1 as a possible D gene (5 bases). CDR3 size: 15 residues. CDR1 is MDHEN and CDR2 is SYDVKM in the germline V gene. Trimming took 8 bases from V and 6 from J, leaving 19 bases between them. The CDR3 DNA reads as TGTGCCAGCGCGATAGGAGGGGAGGATTATGAAAAACTGTTTTTT. Protein sequence: CASAIGGEDYEKLFF.

The V gene is TRBV18, the J gene TRBJ1-3; perhaps TRBD1 as D (5 bases). CDR3 length: 17 amino acids. Germline-derived CDR1 and CDR2 are KGHSH and LQKENI. Trimming cost V 3 bases and J 0 bases, with 15 bases left between them. CDR3 bases: TGTGCCAGCTCACCCCCATGGGGGAGAAACTCTGGAAACACCATATATTTT. It translates to CASSPPWGRNSGNTIYF.

The rearrangement uses TRBV7-3 and TRBJ2-3, with 11 bases fitting TRBD2. Germline CDR1 is SGHTA and CDR2 is FQGTGA. The trim removed 4 bases at V and 0 bases at J, leaving 3 bases unmatched. The CDR3 spans 16 residues. The CDR3 reads CASSSGLAASTDTQYF. CDR3 nucleotide sequence: TGTGCCAGCAGCTCGGGACTAGCGGCGAGCACAGATACGCAGTATTTT.

The chain uses TRBV20-1 and TRBJ2-7, with a tentative D call TRBD1 (5 bases). Germline V gene sequence: CDR1 DFQATT, CDR2 SNEGSKA (reference sequence). The CDR3 has 11 residues. Trimming took 4 bases from V and 4 from J, leaving 8 bases between them. The CDR3 region has the DNA TGCAGTGCTAAGAAGGGGTACGAGCAGTACTTC. This codes for CSAKKGYEQYF.

V usage is TRBV5-1 and J usage is TRBJ2-7; D possibly matches TRBD1 or TRBD2 (6 bases each). The germline V and J ends were trimmed by 8 bases and 4 bases, with 25 bases remaining between them. Germline values: CDR1 SGHRS, CDR2 YFSETQ. This CDR3 has 16 residues. Written as DNA, the CDR3 is TGCGCCAGTGGGCCGGGGGCGTTCATTACGGCGTACGAGCAGTACTTC. Its translation: CASGPGAFITAYEQYF.

The chain combines TRBV14 with TRBJ2-1; 7 positions agree with TRBD2. Germline lookup yields CDR1 SGHDN and CDR2 FVKESK. The CDR3 extends over 18 amino acids. V was clipped by 2 bases and J by 9 bases; unmatched bases: 19. The chain's CDR3 is CASSQLFGASGPVGEQFF. CDR3 sequence (DNA): TGTGCCAGCAGCCAATTATTTGGAGCTAGCGGCCCCGTGGGTGAGCAGTTCTTC.

The rearrangement joins TRBV6-5 to TRBJ2-7; weak D call: TRBD1 (5 bases). In germline, CDR1 is MNHEY, CDR2 SVGAGI. V lost 3 bases, J lost 6 bases, and 18 bases lay in between. The CDR3 covers 15 residues. CDR3 amino acids: CASSYKGFHIAEQYF. Written as DNA, the CDR3 is TGTGCCAGCAGTTATAAGGGGTTCCACATTGCCGAGCAGTACTTC.

This clone was observed a handful of times. The same CDR3 is also encoded by other DNA sequences in this sample. The chain carries TRBV20-1 and TRBJ2-3; D is undetermined. CDR1 and CDR2 (germline): DFQATT, SNEGSKA (reference sequence). CDR3 length: 10 amino acids. V lost 3 bases, J lost 6 bases, and 4 bases lay in between. CDR3 nucleotide sequence: TGCAGTGCTAGTTCGGATACGCAGTATTTT. This codes for CSASSDTQYF.

This clone was counted once. The chain employs TRBV7-9 and TRBJ1-2; D remains ambiguous. Germline CDR1 is SEHNR and CDR2 is FQNEAQ (reference sequence). CDR3 size: 12 residues. V lost 5 bases, J lost 7 bases, and 11 bases lay in between. CDR3 DNA: TGTGCCAGCAGCATCACGGACGGTGGCTACACCTTC. It translates to CASSITDGGYTF. Variable domain in full (rest from reference TRBV7-9 and TRBJ1-2): DTGVSQNPRHKITKRGQNVTFRCDPISEHNRLYWYRQTLGQGPEFLTYFQNEAQLEKSRLLSDRFSAERPKGSFSTLEIQRTEQGDSAMYLCASSITDGGYTFGSGTRLTVV.

The gene calls are TRBV2 and TRBJ2-3; 11 bases match TRBD2. The V segment lost 6 bases and the J segment 6 bases; nucleotides outside the gene matches: 8. Germline-derived CDR1 and CDR2 are SNHLY and FYNNEI. The CDR3 extends over 15 amino acids. DNA of the CDR3: TGTGCCAGCAGAGTAACTAGCGGGAGTTATGATACGCAGTATTTT. Its translation: CASRVTSGSYDTQYF.

The V call is TRBV7-8, the J call TRBJ2-7; D may match TRBD1 or TRBD2 (6 bases each). Trimming stripped 11 bases from V and 0 bases from J, with 14 bases between. The CDR3 is 13 residues long. Germline V gene sequence: CDR1 SGHVS, CDR2 FQNEAQ. CDR3 amino acids: CADSEGGSYEQYF. CDR3 DNA: TGTGCCGACAGCGAGGGGGGCTCCTACGAGCAGTACTTC.

The chain recombines TRBV2 with TRBJ1-2; D not certain. CDR3 size: 13 residues. V gave up 3 bases and J gave up 4 bases, with 9 bases separating them. Germline assignment: CDR1 SNHLY and CDR2 FYNNEI. The DNA for the CDR3 is TGTGCCAGCAGTGACGGCAGGCTCTATGGCTACACCTTC. This gives the protein CASSDGRLYGYTF.